Listed below are T cell receptor beta chains from one sample, sequenced in a study of regulatory T cells in long-lasting Graves disease. TCRdb passed the multiplex PCR reads through MiXCR, listing each CDR3 protein once. The data contain 300,000 to 400,000 distinct CDR3 sequences, over 15% of them singletons. These same data were also listed under a study on T cells in Graves' hyperthyroidism and ophthalmopathy.

This specimen was peripheral blood mononuclear cells (PBMCs), taken at new diagnosis, from a patient treated with antithyroid drugs. The receptors derive from a man in his forties or fifties with Graves disease. CDR3s include the opening cysteine and the closing phenylalanine or tryptophan. D genes are given only for firm matches. Expanded clones are given a class, and other clones once, few, many or no size at all.

D: TRBD2
J: TRBJ2-1
size: NA
V: TRBV18
CDR3: CASSPSTSGGGGYNEQFF
DNA: TGTGCCAGCTCACCCAGCACTAGCGGGGGGGGAGGCTACAATGAGCAGTTCTTC

D: NA
J: TRBJ1-1
size: NA
V: TRBV7-2
CDR3: CASSQATVGGAEAFF
DNA: TGTGCCAGCAGCCAAGCGACAGTCGGGGGGGCTGAAGCTTTCTTT

D: NA
J: TRBJ2-5
size: NA
V: TRBV11-2
CDR3: CGSSTGQTAQYF
DNA: TGTGGCAGCAGCACCGGACAGACCGCCCAGTACTTC

D: NA
J: TRBJ1-3
size: few
V: TRBV5-1
CDR3: CASSFDGPKSGNTIYF
DNA: TGCGCCAGCAGCTTTGACGGGCCGAAATCTGGAAACACCATATATTTT

D: NA
J: TRBJ1-6
size: many
V: TRBV7-2
CDR3: CASSLRPVGSYNSPLHF
DNA: TGTGCCAGCAGCTTAAGGCCCGTGGGCTCCTATAATTCACCCCTCCACTTT

D: NA
J: TRBJ2-7
size: many
V: TRBV7-9
CDR3: CASSPWGSYEQYF
DNA: TGTGCCAGCAGCCCGTGGGGAAGCTACGAGCAGTACTTC

D: NA
J: TRBJ2-7
size: many
V: TRBV4-3
CDR3: CASSRDPGSSYEQYF
DNA: TGCGCCAGCAGCCGAGACCCGGGGAGCTCCTACGAGCAGTACTTC

D: TRBD2
J: TRBJ2-3
size: many
V: TRBV20-1
CDR3: CSARERLAGGYTDTQYF
DNA: TGCAGTGCTAGAGAAAGACTAGCGGGGGGCTACACAGATACGCAGTATTTT

D: NA
J: TRBJ1-2
size: many
V: TRBV24-1
CDR3: CATGNAFGYTF
DNA: TGTGCCACTGGAAACGCTTTTGGCTACACCTTC

D: NA
J: TRBJ2-5
size: many
V: TRBV10-1
CDR3: CASSEGTKETQYF
DNA: TGCGCCAGCAGTGAAGGGACAAAAGAGACCCAGTACTTC

D: NA
J: TRBJ2-6
size: NA
V: TRBV6-1
CDR3: CASSDSGVGANVLTF
DNA: TGTGCCAGCAGTGACTCCGGGGTCGGGGCCAACGTCCTGACTTTC

D: NA
J: TRBJ2-3
size: many
V: TRBV6-2/TRBV6-3
CDR3: CASSYFGRGADTQYF
DNA: TGTGCCAGCAGTTACTTTGGCAGGGGCGCAGATACGCAGTATTTT

D: TRBD2
J: TRBJ2-3
size: NA
V: TRBV5-4
CDR3: CASSPRTSGGATQYF
DNA: TGTGCCAGCAGCCCGCGGACTAGCGGAGGCGCGACGCAGTATTTT

D: NA
J: TRBJ2-6
size: NA
V: TRBV5-6
CDR3: CASSFPGSGANVLTF
DNA: TGTGCCAGCAGCTTTCCAGGCTCTGGGGCCAACGTCCTGACTTTC

D: TRBD1
J: TRBJ2-7
size: many
V: TRBV20-1
CDR3: CSARTGERYEQYF
DNA: TGCAGTGCTAGAACAGGGGAGAGGTACGAGCAGTACTTC

D: TRBD2
J: TRBJ2-1
size: many
V: TRBV3-1
CDR3: CASSGPGLESSEQFF
DNA: TGTGCCAGCAGCGGGCCGGGACTAGAAAGTAGTGAGCAGTTCTTC

D: TRBD1
J: TRBJ2-1
size: many
V: TRBV2
CDR3: CASRITGVPYNEQFF
DNA: TGTGCCAGCAGAATAACAGGGGTCCCCTACAATGAGCAGTTCTTC